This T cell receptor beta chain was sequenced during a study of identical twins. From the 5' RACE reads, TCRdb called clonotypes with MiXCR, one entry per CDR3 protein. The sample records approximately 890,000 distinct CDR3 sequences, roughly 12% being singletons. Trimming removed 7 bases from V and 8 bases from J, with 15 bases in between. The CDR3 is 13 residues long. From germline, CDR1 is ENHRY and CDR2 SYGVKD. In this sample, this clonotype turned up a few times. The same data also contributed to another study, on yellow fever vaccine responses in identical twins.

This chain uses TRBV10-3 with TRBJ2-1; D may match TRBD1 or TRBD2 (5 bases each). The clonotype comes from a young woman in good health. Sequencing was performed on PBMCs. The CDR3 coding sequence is TGTGCCATCATGGGACCGACAAATGATGAGCAGTTCTTC. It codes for CAIMGPTNDEQFF.